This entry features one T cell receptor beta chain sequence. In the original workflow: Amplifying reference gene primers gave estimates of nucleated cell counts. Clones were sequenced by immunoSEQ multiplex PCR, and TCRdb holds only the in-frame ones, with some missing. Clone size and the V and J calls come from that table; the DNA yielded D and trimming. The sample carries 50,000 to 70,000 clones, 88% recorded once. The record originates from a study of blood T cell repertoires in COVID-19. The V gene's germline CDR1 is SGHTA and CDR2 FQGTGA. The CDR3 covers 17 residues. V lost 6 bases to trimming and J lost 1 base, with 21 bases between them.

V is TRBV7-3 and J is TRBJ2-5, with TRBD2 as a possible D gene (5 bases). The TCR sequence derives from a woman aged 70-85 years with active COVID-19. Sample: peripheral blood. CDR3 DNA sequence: TGTGCCAGCAGTGTGGGTCTTGTCGGGAATCTCCAAGAGACCCAGTACTTC. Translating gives CASSVGLVGNLQETQYF.